There are a few counts of the clone carrying this T cell receptor (beta chain). Its antigen is currently unknown. The data were obtained in a study of CD8+ T cells in alopecia areata. Regarding the study as a whole: Relative to mice, TCR sharing across patients was less clear, a difference possibly HLA-related. Relative to normal scalp, lesional scalp, especially alopecia totalis/universalis, showed higher clonality. Resident alphabeta T-cell populations of normal skin are likewise subject to sequencing in scalp samples.

Following extraction, RNA underwent reverse transcription to cDNA, which served as the sequencing template. Sequenced by immunoSEQ multiplex PCR; TCRdb stores in-frame clones only, minus some. This table has over 90,000 clones, roughly 50% appearing once. PBMCs yielded sorted CD4+ and CD8+ T cells. This sequence originates from a human donor in good health. The material sequenced was CD4+ T cells sorted from blood.

The CDR3 nucleotides read TGTGCCAGCCGAAGGATGACAGGGGATCACGAGACCCAGTACTTC. Translating it yields CASRRMTGDHETQYF. The rearrangement links TRBV25-1 to TRBJ2-5; 8 bases fit TRBD1. CDR1 and CDR2 from the germline V gene are MGHDK and SYGVNS. Losses at the gene ends were 8 bases for V and 5 bases for J; bases not matched to a gene: 13. This CDR3 has 15 residues.